These T cell receptor beta chains were read from a single sample in a study of pediatric ulcerative colitis. Profiling relied on immunoSEQ multiplex PCR, and the TCRdb table lists in-frame clones only, not all of them. The sample has over 35,000 clones; 83% are singletons. Sequencing was done on a sample of blood. All receptors derive from a girl aged 5 to 17 with moderate ulcerative colitis. CDR3s include the opening cysteine and the closing phenylalanine or tryptophan. A D gene is named only where the DNA matches it firmly. Clone size is shown for a subset of rows, as once, few, many or a class of expanded clone.

j_gene	abundance	d_gene	v_gene	CDR3nt	CDR3aa
TRBJ2-7	-	TRBD1	TRBV5-1	TGCGCCAGCAGCCTTACAGGGGGCTTCTACGAGCAGTACTTC	CASSLTGGFYEQYF
TRBJ1-2	-	-	TRBV11-2	TGTGCCAGCAGCTTAATTCGCCAGGATGGCTACACCTTC	CASSLIRQDGYTF
TRBJ1-2	-	TRBD1	TRBV7-2	TGTGCCAGCAGCCCCTGGACAGGGGCTGACTATGGCTACACCTTC	CASSPWTGADYGYTF
TRBJ1-1	-	-	TRBV13	TGTGCCAGCAGCTTGGAGGGGGGGACCCCTGAAGCTTTCTTT	CASSLEGGTPEAFF
TRBJ1-5	-	-	TRBV19	TGTGCCAGTAGACCGGGAAATCAGCCCCAGCATTTT	CASRPGNQPQHF
TRBJ1-1	-	-	TRBV6-6	TGTGCCAGCAGTTACCCCCGGGGCCGGGACACTGAAGCTTTCTTT	CASSYPRGRDTEAFF
TRBJ2-3	-	-	TRBV10-3	TGTGCCATCAGTGAACAAGGGACTAGCACAGATACGCAGTATTTT	CAISEQGTSTDTQYF
TRBJ2-1	-	-	TRBV7-9	TGTGCCAGCAGCTTGGGTAGCGACGTCCCCTACAATGAGCAGTTCTTC	CASSLGSDVPYNEQFF
TRBJ1-5	-	-	TRBV27	TGTGCCAGCAGTTTAAGTTTTGATCAGCCCCAGCATTTT	CASSLSFDQPQHF
TRBJ2-5	-	-	TRBV6-1	TGTGCCAGCAGTGAAAGTTGGGGGCGGGAGACCCAGTACTTC	CASSESWGRETQYF
TRBJ2-1	-	-	TRBV20-1	TGCAGTGCTAGAGGCAAGTTCTTC	CSARGKFF
TRBJ1-1	-	-	TRBV6-6	TGTGCCAGCAGTTACTCGGTGGGGAATACTGAAGCTTTCTTT	CASSYSVGNTEAFF
TRBJ2-7	-	-	TRBV29-1	TGCAGCGTTGAATACGGGTACGAGCAGTACTTC	CSVEYGYEQYF
TRBJ2-1	once	TRBD1	TRBV7-9	TGTGCCAGCAGCTCGCCGACAGGGAATCGGGATGAGCAGTTCTTC	CASSSPTGNRDEQFF
TRBJ2-3	-	-	TRBV7-2	TGTGCCAGCAGCTTACTTCACAGCACAGATACGCAGTATTTT	CASSLLHSTDTQYF
TRBJ1-1	-	-	TRBV19	TGTGCCAGTAGTACCCTGGGACGGGTGAACACTGAAGCTTTCTTT	CASSTLGRVNTEAFF
TRBJ2-5	-	TRBD2	TRBV11-2	TGTGCCAGCAGCGGGACTAGCGGGATGGAGACCCAGTACTTC	CASSGTSGMETQYF
TRBJ2-7	-	-	TRBV28	TGTGCCAGCAGCCTCTCGGGGGTACAGGGAAAGGGCGAGCAGTACTTC	CASSLSGVQGKGEQYF